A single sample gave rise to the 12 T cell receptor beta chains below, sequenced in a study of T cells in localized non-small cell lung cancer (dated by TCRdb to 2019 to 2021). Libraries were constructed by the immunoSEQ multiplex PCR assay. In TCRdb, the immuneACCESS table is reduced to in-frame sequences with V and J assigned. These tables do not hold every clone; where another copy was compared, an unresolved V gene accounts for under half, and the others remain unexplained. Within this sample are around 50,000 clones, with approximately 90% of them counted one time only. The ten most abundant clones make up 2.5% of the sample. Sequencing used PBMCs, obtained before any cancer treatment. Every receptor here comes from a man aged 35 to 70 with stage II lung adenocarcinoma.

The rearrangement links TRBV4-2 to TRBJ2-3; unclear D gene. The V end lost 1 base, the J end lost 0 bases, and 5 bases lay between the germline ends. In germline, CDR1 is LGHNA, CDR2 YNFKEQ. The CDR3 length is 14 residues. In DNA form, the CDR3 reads TGTGCCAGCAGCCAAGGGTCTAGCACAGATACGCAGTATTTT. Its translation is CASSQGSSTDTQYF.

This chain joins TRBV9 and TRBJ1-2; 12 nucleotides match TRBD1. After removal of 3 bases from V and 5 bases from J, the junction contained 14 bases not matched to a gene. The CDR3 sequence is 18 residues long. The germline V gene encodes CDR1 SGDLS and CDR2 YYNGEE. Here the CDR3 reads CASSESGTGGSSGYGYTF. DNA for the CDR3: TGTGCCAGCAGCGAGAGCGGGACAGGGGGCTCCTCTGGGTATGGCTACACCTTC.

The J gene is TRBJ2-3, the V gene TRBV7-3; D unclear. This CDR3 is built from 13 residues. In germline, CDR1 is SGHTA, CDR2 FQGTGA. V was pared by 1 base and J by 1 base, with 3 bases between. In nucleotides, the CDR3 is TGTGCCAGCAGCTTAATCGGCACAGATACGCAGTATTTT. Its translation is CASSLIGTDTQYF.

CDR3 DNA: TGCGCCAGCAGCCTAGGGGTCTCCTACGAGCAGTACTTC. Amino acid sequence: CASSLGVSYEQYF. The V and J genes are TRBV4-1 and TRBJ2-7, with D tentatively TRBD1 (5 bases). There are 13 residues in the CDR3. Deletions cut 4 bases from V and 0 bases from J, with 7 bases between. Germline V gives CDR1 MGHRA, CDR2 YSYEKL.

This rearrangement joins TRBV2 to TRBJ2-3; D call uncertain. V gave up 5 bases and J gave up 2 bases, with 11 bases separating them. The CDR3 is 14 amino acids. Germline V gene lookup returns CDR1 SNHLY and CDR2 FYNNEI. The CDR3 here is CASSPTGYTDTQYF. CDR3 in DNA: TGTGCCAGCAGTCCGACTGGTTACACAGATACGCAGTATTTT.

The CDR3 is CASSLIGSGANVLTF. The CDR3 DNA reads TGTGCCAGCAGTCTTATCGGCTCTGGGGCCAACGTCCTGACTTTC. V and J are TRBV2 and TRBJ2-6; unclear D gene. V lost 5 bases to trimming and J lost 0 bases, with 8 bases between them. The CDR3 extends over 15 amino acids. Germline V gene lookup returns CDR1 SNHLY and CDR2 FYNNEI. Full variable domain (missing parts from reference TRBV2 and TRBJ2-6): EPEVTQTPSHQVTQMGQEVILRCVPISNHLYFYWYRQILGQKVEFLVSFYNNEISEKSEIFDDQFSVERPDGSNFTLKIRSTKLEDSAMYFCASSLIGSGANVLTFGAGSRLTVL.

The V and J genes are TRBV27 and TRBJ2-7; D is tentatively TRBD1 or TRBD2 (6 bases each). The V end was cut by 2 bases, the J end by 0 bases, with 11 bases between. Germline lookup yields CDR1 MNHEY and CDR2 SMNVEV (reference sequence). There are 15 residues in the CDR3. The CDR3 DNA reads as TGTGCCAGCAGTTTAAAGGGGGGCACCTCCTACGAGCAGTACTTC. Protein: CASSLKGGTSYEQYF.

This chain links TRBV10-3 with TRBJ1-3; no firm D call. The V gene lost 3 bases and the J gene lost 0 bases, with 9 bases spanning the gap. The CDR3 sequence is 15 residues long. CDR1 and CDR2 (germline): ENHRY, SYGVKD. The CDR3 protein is CAISDSIFSGNTIYF. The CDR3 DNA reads TGTGCCATCAGTGACTCGATTTTCTCTGGAAACACCATATATTTT.

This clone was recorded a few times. The CDR3 spells CASGGNTEAFF. The CDR3 nucleotides are TGTGCCAGTGGGGGGAACACTGAAGCTTTCTTT. This chain links TRBV28 with TRBJ1-1, with D tentatively TRBD1 (5 bases). Germline V gives CDR1 MDHEN, CDR2 SYDVKM. The CDR3 covers 11 residues. V dropped 9 bases and J dropped 1 base, with 6 bases sitting between them.

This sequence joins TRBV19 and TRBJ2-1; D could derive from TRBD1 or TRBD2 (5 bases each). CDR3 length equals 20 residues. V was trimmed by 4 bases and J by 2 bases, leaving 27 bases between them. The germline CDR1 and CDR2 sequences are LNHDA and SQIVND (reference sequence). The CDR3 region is CASSTSDPGPDTNPYNEQFF. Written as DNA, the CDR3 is TGTGCCAGTAGTACAAGCGATCCGGGACCAGACACGAATCCCTACAATGAGCAGTTCTTC.

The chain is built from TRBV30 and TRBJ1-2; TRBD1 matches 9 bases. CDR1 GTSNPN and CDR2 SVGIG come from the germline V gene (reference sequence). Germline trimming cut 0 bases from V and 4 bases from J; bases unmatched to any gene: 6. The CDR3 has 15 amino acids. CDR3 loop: CAWSVSGQGAYGYTF. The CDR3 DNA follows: TGTGCCTGGAGTGTATCGGGACAGGGAGCCTATGGCTACACCTTC.

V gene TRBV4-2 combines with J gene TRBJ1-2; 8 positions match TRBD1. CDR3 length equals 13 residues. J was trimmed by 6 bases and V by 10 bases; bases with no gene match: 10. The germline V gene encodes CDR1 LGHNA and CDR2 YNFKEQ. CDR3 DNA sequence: TGTGCCACCCAGCGGGGACAGGCCGATGGCTACACCTTC. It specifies CATQRGQADGYTF.